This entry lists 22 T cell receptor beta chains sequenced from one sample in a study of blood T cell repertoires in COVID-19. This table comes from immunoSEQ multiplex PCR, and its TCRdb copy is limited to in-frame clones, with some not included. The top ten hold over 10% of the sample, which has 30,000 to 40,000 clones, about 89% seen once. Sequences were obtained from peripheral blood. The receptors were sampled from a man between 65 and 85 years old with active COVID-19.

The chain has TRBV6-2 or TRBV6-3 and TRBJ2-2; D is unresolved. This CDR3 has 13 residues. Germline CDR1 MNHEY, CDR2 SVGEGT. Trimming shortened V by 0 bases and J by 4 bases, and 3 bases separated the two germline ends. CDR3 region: CASSYSSTGELFF. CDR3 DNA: TGTGCCAGCAGTTACTCTAGCACCGGGGAGCTGTTTTTT.

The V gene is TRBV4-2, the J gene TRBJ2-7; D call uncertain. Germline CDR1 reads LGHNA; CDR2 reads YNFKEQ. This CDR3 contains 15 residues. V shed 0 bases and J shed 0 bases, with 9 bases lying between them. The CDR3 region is CASSQDERNSYEQYF. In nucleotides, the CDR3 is TGTGCCAGCAGCCAAGACGAGAGGAACTCCTACGAGCAGTACTTC.

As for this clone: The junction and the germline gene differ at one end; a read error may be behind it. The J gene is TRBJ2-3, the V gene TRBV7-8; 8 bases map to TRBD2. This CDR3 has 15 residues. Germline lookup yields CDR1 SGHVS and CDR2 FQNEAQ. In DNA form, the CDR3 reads TGTGCCAGCAGCCTAGCGGGCACTAGCACAGATACGCAGTATTTT. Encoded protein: CASSLAGTSTDTQYF.

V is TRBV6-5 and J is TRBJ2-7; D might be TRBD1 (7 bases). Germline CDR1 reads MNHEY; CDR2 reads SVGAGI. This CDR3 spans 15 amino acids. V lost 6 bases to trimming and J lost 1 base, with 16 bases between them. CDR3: CASRTGRGKSYEQYF. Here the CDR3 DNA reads TGTGCCAGCAGGACAGGGCGGGGAAAATCCTACGAGCAGTACTTC.

CDR3 in DNA: TGTGCCAGCAGTGAAGCTGGGACAGGGAACACAGATACGCAGTATTTT. Translating it yields CASSEAGTGNTDTQYF. V usage is TRBV2 and J usage is TRBJ2-3; 9 bases fit TRBD1. The CDR3 runs to 16 residues. In germline, CDR1 is SNHLY, CDR2 FYNNEI. Trimming removed 0 bases from V and 2 bases from J; junction bases left unmatched: 3.

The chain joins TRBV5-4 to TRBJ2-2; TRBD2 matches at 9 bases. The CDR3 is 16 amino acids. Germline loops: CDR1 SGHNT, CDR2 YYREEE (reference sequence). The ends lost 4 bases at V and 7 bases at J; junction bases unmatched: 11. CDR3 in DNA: TGTGCCAGCAGCCTCCCAGGGACTAGCTGGAACGGGGAGCTGTTTTTT. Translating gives CASSLPGTSWNGELFF.

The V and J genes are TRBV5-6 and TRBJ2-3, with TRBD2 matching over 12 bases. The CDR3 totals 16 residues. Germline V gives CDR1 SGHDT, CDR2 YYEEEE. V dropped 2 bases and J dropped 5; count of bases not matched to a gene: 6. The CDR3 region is CASSLTSGRIRDTQYF. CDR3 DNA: TGTGCCAGCAGCTTAACTAGCGGGAGGATTAGAGATACGCAGTATTTT.

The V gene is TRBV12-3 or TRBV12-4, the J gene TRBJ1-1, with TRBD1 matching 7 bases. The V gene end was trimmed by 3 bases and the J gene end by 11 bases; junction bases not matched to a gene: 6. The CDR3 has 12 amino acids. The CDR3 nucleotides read TGTGCCAGCAGTTTTGACAGGGCGCAGGCTTTCTTT. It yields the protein CASSFDRAQAFF.

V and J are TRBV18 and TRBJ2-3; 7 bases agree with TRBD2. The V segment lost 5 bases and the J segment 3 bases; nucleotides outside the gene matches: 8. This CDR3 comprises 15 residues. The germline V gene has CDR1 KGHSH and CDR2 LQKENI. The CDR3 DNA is TGTGCCAGCTCAAAAGGGCTAGCGGAAACAGATACGCAGTATTTT. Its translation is CASSKGLAETDTQYF.

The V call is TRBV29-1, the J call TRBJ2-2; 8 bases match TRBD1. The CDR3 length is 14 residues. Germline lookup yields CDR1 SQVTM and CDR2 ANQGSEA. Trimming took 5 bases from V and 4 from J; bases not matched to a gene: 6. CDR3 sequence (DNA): TGCAGCGTTCGCAGGGACAGGCGCACCGGGGAGCTGTTTTTT. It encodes CSVRRDRRTGELFF.

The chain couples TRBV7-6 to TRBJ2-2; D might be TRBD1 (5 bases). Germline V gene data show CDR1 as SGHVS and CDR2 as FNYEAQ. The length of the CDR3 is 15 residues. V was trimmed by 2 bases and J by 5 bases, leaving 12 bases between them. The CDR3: CASSLRRELTGELFF. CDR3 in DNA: TGTGCCAGCAGCTTACGCAGGGAACTGACCGGGGAGCTGTTTTTT.

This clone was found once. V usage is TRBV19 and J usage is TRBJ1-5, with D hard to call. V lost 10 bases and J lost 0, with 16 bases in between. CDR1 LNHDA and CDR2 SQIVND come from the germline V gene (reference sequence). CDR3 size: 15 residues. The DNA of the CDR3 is TGTGCCACTTCCTGGTACCGAGATAGCAATCAGCCCCAGCATTTT. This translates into CATSWYRDSNQPQHF.

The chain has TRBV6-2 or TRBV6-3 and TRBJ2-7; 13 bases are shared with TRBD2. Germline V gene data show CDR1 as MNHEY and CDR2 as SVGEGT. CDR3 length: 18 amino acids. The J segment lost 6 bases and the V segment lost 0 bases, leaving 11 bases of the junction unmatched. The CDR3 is CASSYSVWRTSGSAEQYF. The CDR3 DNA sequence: TGTGCCAGCAGTTACTCGGTCTGGCGGACTAGCGGGAGTGCCGAGCAGTACTTC.

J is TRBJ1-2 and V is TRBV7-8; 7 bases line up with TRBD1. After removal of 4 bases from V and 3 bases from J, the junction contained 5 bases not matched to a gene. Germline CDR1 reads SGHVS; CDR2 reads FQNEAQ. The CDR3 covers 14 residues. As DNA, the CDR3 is TGTGCCAGCAGCTCCTATACAGGGGACTATGGCTACACCTTC. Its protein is CASSSYTGDYGYTF.

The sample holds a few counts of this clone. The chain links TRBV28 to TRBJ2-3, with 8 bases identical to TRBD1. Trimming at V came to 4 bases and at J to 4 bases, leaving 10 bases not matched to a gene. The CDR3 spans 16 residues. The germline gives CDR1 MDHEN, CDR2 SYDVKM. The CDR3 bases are TGTGCCAGCAGTTGGGGGAACAGGGGGGATCCAGATACGCAGTATTTT. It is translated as CASSWGNRGDPDTQYF.

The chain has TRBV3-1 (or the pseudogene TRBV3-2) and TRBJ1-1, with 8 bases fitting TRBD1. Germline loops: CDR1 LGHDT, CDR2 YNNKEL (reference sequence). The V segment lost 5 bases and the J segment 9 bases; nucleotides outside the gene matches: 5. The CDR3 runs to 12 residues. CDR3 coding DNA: TGTGCCAGCAGCGAGGGACAGGCGAAAGCTTTCTTT. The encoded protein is CASSEGQAKAFF.

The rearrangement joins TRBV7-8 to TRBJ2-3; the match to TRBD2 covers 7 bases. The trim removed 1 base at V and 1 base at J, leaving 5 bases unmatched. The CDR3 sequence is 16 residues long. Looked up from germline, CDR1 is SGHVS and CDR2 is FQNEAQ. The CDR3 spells CASSLVWLAGTDTQYF. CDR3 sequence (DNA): TGTGCCAGCAGCTTAGTATGGCTAGCGGGCACAGATACGCAGTATTTT.

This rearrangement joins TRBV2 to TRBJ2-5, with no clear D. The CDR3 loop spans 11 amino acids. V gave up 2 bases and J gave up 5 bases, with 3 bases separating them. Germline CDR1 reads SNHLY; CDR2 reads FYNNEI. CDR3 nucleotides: TGTGCCAGCAGTGAATCGGAGACCCAGTACTTC. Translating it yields CASSESETQYF.

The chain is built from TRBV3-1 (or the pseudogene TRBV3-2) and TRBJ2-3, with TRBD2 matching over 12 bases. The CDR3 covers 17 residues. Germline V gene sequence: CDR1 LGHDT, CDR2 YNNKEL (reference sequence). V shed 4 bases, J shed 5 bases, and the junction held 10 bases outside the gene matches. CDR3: CASSRTSGIVGLDTQYF. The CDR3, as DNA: TGTGCCAGCAGCCGGACTAGCGGGATAGTCGGCCTAGATACGCAGTATTTT.

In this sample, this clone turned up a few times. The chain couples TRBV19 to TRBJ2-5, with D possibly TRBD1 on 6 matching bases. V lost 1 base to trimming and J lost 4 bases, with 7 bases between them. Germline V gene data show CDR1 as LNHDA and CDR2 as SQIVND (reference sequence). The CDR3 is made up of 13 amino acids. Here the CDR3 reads CASSIGGRETQYF. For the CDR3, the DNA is TGTGCCAGTAGTATAGGGGGGCGAGAGACCCAGTACTTC.

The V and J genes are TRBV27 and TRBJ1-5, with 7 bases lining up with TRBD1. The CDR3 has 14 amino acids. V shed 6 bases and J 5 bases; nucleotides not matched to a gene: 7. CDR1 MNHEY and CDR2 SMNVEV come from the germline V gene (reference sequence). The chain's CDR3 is CASSPDRVHQPQHF. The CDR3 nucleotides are TGTGCCAGCAGCCCCGACAGGGTTCATCAGCCCCAGCATTTT.

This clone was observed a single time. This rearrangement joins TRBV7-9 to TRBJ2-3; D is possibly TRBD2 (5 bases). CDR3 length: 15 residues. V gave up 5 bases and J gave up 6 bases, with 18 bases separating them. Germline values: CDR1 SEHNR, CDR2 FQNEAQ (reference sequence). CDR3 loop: CASSPRRGPGDTQYF. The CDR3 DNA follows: TGTGCCAGCAGCCCCCGACGAGGGCCGGGGGATACGCAGTATTTT.